The TCR beta chain under discussion was sequenced for a study of T cell responses to AZD1222 COVID-19 vaccine. Study results and limitations: Sampled repertoires all dated from after the peak T cell response. Seropositivity was recorded at baseline in only five to seven AZD1222 recipients.

A note on this clone: Its antigen is not identified.

The CDR3 is 16 residues long. The germline gives CDR1 LGHDT, CDR2 YNNKEL (reference sequence). V lost 1 base, J lost 0 bases, and 4 bases stayed unmatched. The protocol was immunoSEQ multiplex PCR, while the TCRdb copy is restricted to in-frame clones and leaves out a portion. The data hold over 85,000 clones, with 70% to 90% observed a single time. The sequencing here drew on peripheral blood, taken on day 0 of AZD1222 vaccination. This TCR was sampled from an adult in good health. The gene calls are TRBV3-1 (or the pseudogene TRBV3-2) and TRBJ2-7, with 9 bases lining up with TRBD2. The DNA of the CDR3 is TGTGCCAGCAGCCAAGTGGCTAGCGGGAACTCCTACGAGCAGTACTTC. Translation: CASSQVASGNSYEQYF.